This record concerns one T cell receptor (beta chain) sequence. Its antigen remains unknown. V lost 4 bases, J lost 2 bases, and 7 bases stayed unmatched. Germline V gene data show CDR1 as WNHNN and CDR2 as SYGVQD (reference sequence). The CDR3 is made up of 15 amino acids. TCRdb's table, derived via immunoSEQ multiplex PCR, lists solely in-frame clones and lacks some. The table has around 150,000 clones, roughly 88% seen once. These data come from a study of cytomegalovirus exposure and HLA in healthy donors. Findings and caveats of the study: Cytomegalovirus-associated status was assigned to 164 TCR beta chains.

The chain combines TRBV10-1 with TRBJ2-7; TRBD1 agrees at 8 bases. The source material was PBMCs. The TCR comes from a woman younger than 30 in good health and CMV-seropositive. CDR3 loop: CASSAGTGRAYEQYF. In DNA, the CDR3 is TGCGCCAGCAGTGCAGGGACAGGCAGGGCCTACGAGCAGTACTTC.